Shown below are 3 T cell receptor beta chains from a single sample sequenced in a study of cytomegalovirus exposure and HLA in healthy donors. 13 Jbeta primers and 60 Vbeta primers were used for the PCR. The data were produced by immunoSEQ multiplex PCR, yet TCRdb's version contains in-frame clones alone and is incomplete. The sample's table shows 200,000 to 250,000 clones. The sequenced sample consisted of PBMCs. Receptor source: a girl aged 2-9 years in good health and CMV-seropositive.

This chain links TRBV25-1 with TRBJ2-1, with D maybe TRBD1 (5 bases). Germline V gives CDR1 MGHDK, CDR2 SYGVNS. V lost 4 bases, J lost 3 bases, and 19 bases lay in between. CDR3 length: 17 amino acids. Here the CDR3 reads CASSGRASGQGYNEQFF. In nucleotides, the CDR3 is TGTGCCAGCAGTGGTAGAGCGTCAGGGCAGGGCTACAATGAGCAGTTCTTC. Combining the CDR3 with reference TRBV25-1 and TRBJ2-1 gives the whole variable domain EADIYQTPRYLVIGTGKKITLECSQTMGHDKMYWYQQDPGMELHLIHYSYGVNSTEKGDLSSESTVSRIRTEHFPLTLESARPSHTSQYLCASSGRASGQGYNEQFFGPGTRLTVL.

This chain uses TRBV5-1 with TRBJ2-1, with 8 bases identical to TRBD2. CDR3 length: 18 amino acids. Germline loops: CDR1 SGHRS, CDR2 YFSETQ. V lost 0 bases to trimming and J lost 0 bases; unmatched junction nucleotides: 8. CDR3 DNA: TGCGCCAGCAGCTTGGGCCAACTAGCGGCCCGCTCCTACAATGAGCAGTTCTTC. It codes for CASSLGQLAARSYNEQFF.

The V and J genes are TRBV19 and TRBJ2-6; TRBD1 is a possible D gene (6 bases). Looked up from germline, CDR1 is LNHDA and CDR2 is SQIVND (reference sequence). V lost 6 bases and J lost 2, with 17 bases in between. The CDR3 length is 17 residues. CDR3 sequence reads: CASRRELTGPGANVLTF. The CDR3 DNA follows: TGTGCCAGTAGGCGAGAACTGACAGGCCCTGGGGCCAACGTCCTGACTTTC.